The sequence of this T cell receptor beta chain was determined in a study of T cells in pancreatic ductal adenocarcinoma. Regarding the study as a whole: This surgical cohort overrepresents the minority presenting with early-stage disease.

Repertoires were generated with immunoSEQ multiplex PCR, while TCRdb's copy carries only in-frame clones and drops some. The sample holds approximately 16,000 clones; roughly 89% are singletons and the top ten take 15% to 20%. CDR1 and CDR2 (germline): ENHRY, SYGVKD. Trimming pared 1 base from V and 0 bases from J, leaving 9 bases between. The CDR3 spans 15 residues. No neoadjuvant therapy was given to the selected pancreatic ductal adenocarcinoma patients before their surgery. Regarding this clone: Its matching antigen is unknown.

This chain links TRBV10-3 with TRBJ1-2; a possible D gene is TRBD1 (5 bases). Sequencing was performed on PBMCs. The receptor comes from a human donor with pancreatic ductal adenocarcinoma. The chain's CDR3 is CAISEFQGSNYGYTF. In DNA form, the CDR3 reads TGTGCCATCAGTGAGTTCCAGGGATCTAACTATGGCTACACCTTC.